A selection of T cell receptor beta chains follows, all from one sample in a study of PD-L1 blockade in urothelial cancer. Method: immunoSEQ multiplex PCR; TCRdb's copy keeps in-frame clones and lacks some. The profile shows over 65,000 clones, around four fifths of them singletons. The material sequenced was PBMCs, taken around atezolizumab (anti-PD-L1) treatment. These receptors originate from a man aged 70 or older with urothelial cancer. Each CDR3 is given with its conserved first and last residue. The D gene is left open where the match is weak. Where a row states a size, it is once, few, many or the class of an expanded clone; other rows omit it.

NA | TRBJ1-3 | TRBD1 | TRBV4-2 | TGTGCCAGCAGCCAATCCTGGGGACAGGGAGGTGGTTCTGGAAACACCATATATTTT | CASSQSWGQGGGSGNTIYF
NA | TRBJ1-1 | NA | TRBV21-1 | TGTGCCAGCAGCGATCCACAGGGGAGGAACACTGAAGCTTTCTTT | CASSDPQGRNTEAFF
NA | TRBJ2-2 | NA | TRBV4-2 | TGTGCCAGCAGCCAAGAGAGGGCAGCGAACACCGGGGAGCTGTTTTTT | CASSQERAANTGELFF
NA | TRBJ1-4 | NA | TRBV2 | TGTGCCAGCAGTGGAACGGGGTCAACTAATGAAAAACTGTTTTTT | CASSGTGSTNEKLFF
once | TRBJ2-7 | TRBD1 | TRBV10-1 | TGCGCCAGCAGTGAGTCTATCGGACAGGGAAACGAGCAGTACTTC | CASSESIGQGNEQYF
NA | TRBJ1-6 | TRBD1 | TRBV27 | TGTGCCAGCAGTTTAATCGGGACAGTTTCCTATAATTCACCCCTCCACTTT | CASSLIGTVSYNSPLHF
few | TRBJ2-7 | NA | TRBV11-2 | TGTGCCAGCAGCTTAGCGAGATTCATATCCTACGAGCAGTACTTC | CASSLARFISYEQYF
NA | TRBJ2-2 | NA | TRBV28 | TGTGCCAGTTGGGGGGAGCTAGCCGTCACCGGGGAGCTGTTTTTT | CASWGELAVTGELFF
NA | TRBJ2-3 | NA | TRBV18 | TGTGCCAGCTCATTTTCCCTTCGGGATACGCAGTATTTT | CASSFSLRDTQYF
once | TRBJ2-3 | NA | TRBV28 | TGTGCCAGCAGTTCCGCGGGACAGTACACAGATACGCAGTATTTT | CASSSAGQYTDTQYF
NA | TRBJ1-1 | NA | TRBV5-1 | TGCGCCAGCAGCGTCGGTCGGAACACTGAAGCTTTCTTT | CASSVGRNTEAFF
NA | TRBJ2-1 | NA | TRBV14 | TGTGCCAGCAGCCAAGGTAGCGCTCGTTACAATGAGCAGTTCTTC | CASSQGSARYNEQFF
NA | TRBJ2-1 | TRBD2 | TRBV27 | TGTGCCAGCAGTCCCATCAGCGGGAGCTCCTACAATGAGCAGTTCTTC | CASSPISGSSYNEQFF
NA | TRBJ2-2 | NA | TRBV30 | TGTGCCTGGAGTATGAAAGGAGCCATATGGGAGCTGTTTTTT | CAWSMKGAIWELFF
NA | TRBJ1-5 | TRBD1 | TRBV6-5 | TGTGCCAGCAGACGACAGGGGTTGGACAATCAGCCCCAGCATTTT | CASRRQGLDNQPQHF
NA | TRBJ2-7 | NA | TRBV6-1 | TGTGCCAGCGAGGGAAGGGTTACCTACGAGCAGTACTTC | CASEGRVTYEQYF
NA | TRBJ2-2 | TRBD2 | TRBV28 | TGTGCCAGCAGCCGTCCGGGGGGTCCGAACACCGGGGAGCTGTTTTTT | CASSRPGGPNTGELFF
few | TRBJ2-2 | NA | TRBV5-1 | TGCGCCAGCAGCTTTTTTGGGGCAGGCACCGGGGAGCTGTTTTTT | CASSFFGAGTGELFF
NA | TRBJ1-1 | NA | TRBV6-1 | TGTGCCACCCTGGAGGGGTGGAACACTGAAGCTTTCTTT | CATLEGWNTEAFF
NA | TRBJ2-4 | TRBD1 | TRBV10-3 | TGTGCCATCAGTCAGCCCGGGACAGGTGGGGGTTTTAAAAACATTCAGTACTTC | CAISQPGTGGGFKNIQYF
NA | TRBJ1-2 | TRBD1 | TRBV28 | TGTGCCTGCGCTGGGACAGCATCTAACTATGGCTACACCTTC | CACAGTASNYGYTF
NA | TRBJ2-3 | NA | TRBV5-1 | TGCGCCAGCAGCTTGGTTCCCAGGTCCACAGATACGCAGTATTTT | CASSLVPRSTDTQYF
NA | TRBJ2-7 | TRBD1 | TRBV28 | TGTGCCAGCAGAGGGGACAGGACCTCCTACGAGCAGTACTTC | CASRGDRTSYEQYF
NA | TRBJ2-7 | TRBD1 | TRBV5-8 | TGTGCCAGCAGCCCCGCGGTGGGACAGGGTTCCTACGAGCAGTACTTC | CASSPAVGQGSYEQYF
NA | TRBJ2-7 | TRBD2 | TRBV4-1 | TGCGCCAGCAGCCAAATGGGGACTAGCGGTTCCTACGAGCAGTACTTC | CASSQMGTSGSYEQYF
NA | TRBJ2-7 | TRBD1 | TRBV5-1 | TGCGCCAGCAGCGTTGAGCGACAGGGGGCTGGCGAGCAGTACTTC | CASSVERQGAGEQYF
NA | TRBJ2-1 | NA | TRBV6-1 | TGTGCCAGCAGCCCCACACTAGAGCAGTTCTTC | CASSPTLEQFF
NA | TRBJ2-2 | TRBD2 | TRBV9 | TGTGCCAGCAGCCGACAAACCCCGGGACTAGCGGGAGGAGTAGACACCGGGGAGCTGTTTTTT | CASSRQTPGLAGGVDTGELFF
NA | TRBJ1-1 | TRBD1 | TRBV28 | TGTGCCAGCAGGGGGGACAGGTCGAGCACTGAAGCTTTCTTT | CASRGDRSSTEAFF
NA | TRBJ2-3 | TRBD2 | TRBV4-2 | TGTGCCAGCAGCCAAGAACTAGCGGGCACAGATACGCAGTATTTT | CASSQELAGTDTQYF
NA | TRBJ2-1 | NA | TRBV6-5 | TGTGCCACCCAGGGCAGGGGGGCTAATGAGCAGTTCTTC | CATQGRGANEQFF
once | TRBJ2-1 | NA | TRBV29-1 | TGCAGCGTTGGGTTGGGGGCGGATGAGCAGTTCTTC | CSVGLGADEQFF
NA | TRBJ2-1 | TRBD2 | TRBV2 | TGTGCCAGCAGTGAAAGGACTAGAAATGAGCAGTTCTTC | CASSERTRNEQFF
NA | TRBJ2-5 | NA | TRBV5-1 | TGCGCCAGCAGCTTGGATGCAGAAGAGACCCAGTACTTC | CASSLDAEETQYF
NA | TRBJ2-7 | NA | TRBV28 | TGTGCCAGCAGTTCGGAGCTGTCTAGGTGGTACGAGCAGTACTTC | CASSSELSRWYEQYF
NA | TRBJ2-1 | NA | TRBV9 | TGTGCCAGCAGCGTAGACCTATACAATGAGCAGTTCTTC | CASSVDLYNEQFF
NA | TRBJ1-1 | NA | TRBV28 | TGTGCCAGCAGTTTATACAGGAACACTGAAGCTTTCTTT | CASSLYRNTEAFF
NA | TRBJ2-3 | NA | TRBV27 | TGTGCCAGCAAGGAGGGGATGGGAGATACGCAGTATTTT | CASKEGMGDTQYF
NA | TRBJ2-7 | TRBD2 | TRBV12-5 | TGTGCTAGTGCTATTAGCGGGAGCAACTACGAGCAGTACTTC | CASAISGSNYEQYF
NA | TRBJ1-5 | TRBD1 | TRBV28 | TGTGCCAGCAGTTCCGCAGCAGGGGGCGCATTCATTCAGCCCCAGCATTTT | CASSSAAGGAFIQPQHF
NA | TRBJ1-2 | NA | TRBV19 | TGTGCCAGTATGGCAGGGCAGCCCTATGGCTACACCTTC | CASMAGQPYGYTF
NA | TRBJ1-1 | NA | TRBV28 | TGTGCCAGCCGGACATTTGGGCGAGCTTTCTTT | CASRTFGRAFF
few | TRBJ1-2 | TRBD1 | TRBV5-1 | TGCGCCAGCAGCTCAGTCCCGGGACAGGGGTCTACCTATGGCTACACCTTC | CASSSVPGQGSTYGYTF
NA | TRBJ2-2 | TRBD2 | TRBV7-6 | TGTGCCAGCAGCTCCGGGACTAGCGGGAGGACCGGGGAGCTGTTTTTT | CASSSGTSGRTGELFF
NA | TRBJ1-1 | TRBD1 | TRBV11-2 | TGTGCCAGCAGCGGTCAGGGGGAGACTGAAGCTTTCTTT | CASSGQGETEAFF
NA | TRBJ2-7 | TRBD1 | TRBV19 | TGTGCCAGTAGTCTCGGACAGGGATCACCCCTCGAGCAGTACTTC | CASSLGQGSPLEQYF